This TCR beta chain was identified in a study of blood T cell repertoires in COVID-19. At the level of the study: COVID-19 samples from acute and convalescent phases originated in the United States, Italy and Spain.

The CDR3 spans 13 residues. V lost 1 base to trimming and J lost 6 bases; unmatched junction nucleotides: 2. Original handling: Nucleated cell counts were estimated from reference gene primer amplification. Repertoires were generated with immunoSEQ multiplex PCR, while TCRdb's copy carries only in-frame clones and drops some. From that table come the V and J calls and clone size; the DNA was used to work out D and trimming. The sample lists under 150,000 clones, approximately 80% occurring once. Sequenced: peripheral blood. The V call is TRBV5-7, the J call TRBJ1-2; 8 bases agree with TRBD1. TRBV5-7 is recorded as an ORF, its role being uncertain. The receptor was derived from a man in his sixties with active or convalescent COVID-19. Written as DNA, the CDR3 is TGTGCCAGCAGCTTGCAGGGGGCACATGGCTACACCTTC. Encoded protein: CASSLQGAHGYTF.